Listed here are 14 T cell receptor beta chains from one sample, sequenced in a study of blood T cell repertoires in COVID-19. The method was immunoSEQ multiplex PCR; TCRdb's version includes in-frame clones alone and lacks a portion of them. The repertoire includes roughly 120,000 clones, 75% to 80% of them detected once, and roughly 16% sits in the top ten. What was sequenced was peripheral blood. These receptors all come from a woman aged 80 or over with active or convalescent COVID-19.

V gene TRBV6-5 combines with J gene TRBJ2-5; D may be TRBD2 (5 bases). The V gene's germline CDR1 is MNHEY and CDR2 SVGAGI. The CDR3 has 14 amino acids. Trimming left V 8 bases short and J 1 base short, with 14 bases between. CDR3 residues: CASYYFEGQETQYF. CDR3 in DNA: TGTGCCAGCTACTATTTTGAGGGCCAAGAGACCCAGTACTTC.

The rearrangement joins TRBV12-3 or TRBV12-4 to TRBJ2-7; 7 bases line up with TRBD2. Trimming at V came to 4 bases and at J to 2 bases, leaving 2 bases not matched to a gene. This CDR3 spans 13 amino acids. The CDR3 region is CASSSGGAYEQYF. Here the CDR3 DNA reads TGTGCCAGCAGTTCTGGGGGGGCCTACGAGCAGTACTTC.

The V gene is TRBV5-1, the J gene TRBJ2-1; 13 bases are a match to TRBD2. This CDR3 region has 15 residues. J was trimmed by 6 bases and V by 4 bases; bases with no gene match: 4. Germline assignment: CDR1 SGHRS and CDR2 YFSETQ. DNA for the CDR3: TGCGCCAGCAGCCGACTAGCGGGAGGCACCAATGAGCAGTTCTTC. Protein sequence: CASSRLAGGTNEQFF.

The chain links TRBV7-6 to TRBJ2-2; D is unresolved. This CDR3 spans 16 amino acids. CDR1 SGHVS and CDR2 FNYEAQ come from the germline V gene. V lost 2 bases and J 0 bases, leaving 10 bases between the germline ends. As DNA, the CDR3 is TGTGCCAGCAGCTTATTTGCGCCTGCGAACACCGGGGAGCTGTTTTTT. Its translation is CASSLFAPANTGELFF.

The chain couples TRBV24-1 to TRBJ2-3, with 7 bases lining up with TRBD1. The length of the CDR3 is 16 residues. CDR1 KGHDR and CDR2 SFDVKD come from the germline V gene. V gave up 4 bases and J gave up 2 bases; unmatched junction bases: 8. CDR3 loop: CATSDPGTENTDTQYF. The CDR3 DNA sequence: TGTGCCACCAGTGACCCCGGGACAGAAAACACAGATACGCAGTATTTT.

This rearrangement joins TRBV28 to TRBJ1-1, with D maybe TRBD1 (5 bases). CDR3 size: 12 residues. V was pared by 7 bases and J by 4 bases, with 10 bases between. Germline CDR1 is MDHEN and CDR2 is SYDVKM. DNA of the CDR3: TGTGCCAGCAAGGGGTTATTCACTGAAGCTTTCTTT. This sequence encodes CASKGLFTEAFF.

This clone was observed once. The chain employs TRBV20-1 and TRBJ1-1, with D maybe TRBD1 (5 bases). The CDR3 loop spans 16 amino acids. The germline V gene has CDR1 DFQATT and CDR2 SNEGSKA (reference sequence). V lost 3 bases and J lost 3, with 20 bases in between. CDR3 nucleotides: TGCAGTGCTAGTAGAAGGGGCCACCCGCCGGACACTGAAGCTTTCTTT. It specifies CSASRRGHPPDTEAFF.

This clone was seen ten or more times. Additional DNA sequences in this sample encode the identical CDR3. The J gene is TRBJ2-7, the V gene TRBV28, with D unclear. Germline loops: CDR1 MDHEN, CDR2 SYDVKM. This CDR3 has 14 residues. Trimming shortened V by 4 bases and J by 3 bases, and 13 bases separated the two germline ends. CDR3 in DNA: TGTGCCAGCAGTTACCCGGGTTTGAACTACGAGCAGTACTTC. Translated, it gives CASSYPGLNYEQYF.

V usage is TRBV15 and J usage is TRBJ2-3; D is uncertain. The germline V and J ends were trimmed by 2 bases and 3 bases, with 6 bases remaining between them. The V gene's germline CDR1 is LNHNV and CDR2 YYDKDF (reference sequence). The CDR3 loop spans 13 amino acids. The CDR3 reads CATSRHMTDTQYF. CDR3 in DNA: TGTGCCACCAGCAGACACATGACAGATACGCAGTATTTT. Filled out from reference TRBV15 and TRBJ2-3, the complete variable domain reads DAMVIQNPRYQVTQFGKPVTLSCSQTLNHNVMYWYQQKSSQAPKLLFHYYDKDFNNEADTPDNFQSRRPNTSFCFLDIRSPGLGDTAMYLCATSRHMTDTQYFGPGTRLTVL.

The rearrangement joins TRBV7-2 to TRBJ1-5; D gene unclear. Germline V lookup: CDR1 SGHTA, CDR2 FQGNSA. V was shortened by 1 base and J by 8 bases, with 12 bases between the two germline ends. The length of the CDR3 is 14 residues. CDR3 sequence reads: CASSLGAGGKPQHF. For the CDR3, the DNA is TGTGCCAGCAGCTTAGGAGCCGGCGGGAAGCCCCAGCATTTT.

The chain recombines TRBV7-2 with TRBJ2-3; no reliable D call. This CDR3 contains 15 residues. Germline lookup yields CDR1 SGHTA and CDR2 FQGNSA. The ends were cut back, 0 bases at V and 4 bases at J, with 11 bases in the middle. CDR3 sequence reads: CASSLALVEADTQYF. The CDR3 nucleotides read TGTGCCAGCAGCTTAGCTCTGGTTGAGGCAGATACGCAGTATTTT.

The chain combines TRBV6-6 with TRBJ2-7; the D gene is possibly TRBD2 (6 bases). CDR3 length: 16 amino acids. CDR1 is MNHNY, CDR2 SVGAGI, per germline (reference sequence). Trimming shortened V by 0 bases and J by 1 base, and 13 bases separated the two germline ends. CDR3 bases: TGTGCCAGCAGTTACTCGGGGGGAAGCATTTCCTACGAGCAGTACTTC. The encoded protein is CASSYSGGSISYEQYF.

Here the CDR3 reads CASSLDRVVAEAFF. DNA for the CDR3: TGCGCCAGCAGCTTGGACAGGGTGGTAGCTGAAGCTTTCTTT. The chain uses TRBV5-1 and TRBJ1-1; maybe TRBD1 (6 bases). Looked up from germline, CDR1 is SGHRS and CDR2 is YFSETQ. Trimming took 0 bases from V and 6 from J, leaving 12 bases between them. The CDR3 is 14 amino acids.

V gene TRBV27 combines with J gene TRBJ2-5, with TRBD1 identical over 8 bases. The V gene end was trimmed by 5 bases and the J gene end by 1 base; junction bases not matched to a gene: 9. CDR3 length equals 16 residues. Germline V lookup: CDR1 MNHEY, CDR2 SMNVEV (reference sequence). The CDR3 reads CASSPGTGAFQETQYF. The CDR3, as DNA: TGTGCCAGCAGTCCCGGGACAGGCGCCTTCCAAGAGACCCAGTACTTC.